This T cell receptor beta chain derives from a study of T cell repertoires in cytomegalovirus infection. The CDR3 has 11 residues. CDR1 MNHEY and CDR2 SMNVEV come from the germline V gene (reference sequence). Trimming cost V 8 bases and J 8 bases, with 11 bases left between them. Comment on this clonotype: The antigen is unknown.

MiXCR, run by TCRdb on the reads, gives a single entry per CDR3 protein. The table records roughly 730,000 distinct CDR3 sequences, approximately 33% of them present only once. The gene calls are TRBV27 and TRBJ2-3; D is possibly TRBD1 (6 bases). The origin of this receptor is a human donor in good health (CMV status not recorded). Some clones in this sample may be carry-over from other donors' samples. Sequences were derived from cultured PBMCs, sampled from culture after CMV antigen stimulation. The CDR3 loop reads CASVTRGTQYF. The CDR3 nucleotides are TGTGCCAGCGTAACCAGGGGTACGCAGTATTTT.